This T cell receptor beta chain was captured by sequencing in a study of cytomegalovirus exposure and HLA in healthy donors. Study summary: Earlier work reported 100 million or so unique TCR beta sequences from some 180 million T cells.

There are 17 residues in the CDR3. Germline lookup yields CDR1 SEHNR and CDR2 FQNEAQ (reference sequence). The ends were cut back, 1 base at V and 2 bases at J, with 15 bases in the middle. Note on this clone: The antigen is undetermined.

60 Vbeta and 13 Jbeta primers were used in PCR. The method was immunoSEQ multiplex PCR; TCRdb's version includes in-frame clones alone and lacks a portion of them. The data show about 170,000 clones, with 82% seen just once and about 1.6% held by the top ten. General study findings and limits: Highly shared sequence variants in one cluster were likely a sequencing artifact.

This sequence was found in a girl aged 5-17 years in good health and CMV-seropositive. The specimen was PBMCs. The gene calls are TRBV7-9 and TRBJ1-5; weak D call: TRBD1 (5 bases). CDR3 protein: CASSLELGQGGNQPQHF. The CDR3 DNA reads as TGTGCCAGCAGCTTAGAGCTGGGGCAAGGGGGCAATCAGCCCCAGCATTTT.